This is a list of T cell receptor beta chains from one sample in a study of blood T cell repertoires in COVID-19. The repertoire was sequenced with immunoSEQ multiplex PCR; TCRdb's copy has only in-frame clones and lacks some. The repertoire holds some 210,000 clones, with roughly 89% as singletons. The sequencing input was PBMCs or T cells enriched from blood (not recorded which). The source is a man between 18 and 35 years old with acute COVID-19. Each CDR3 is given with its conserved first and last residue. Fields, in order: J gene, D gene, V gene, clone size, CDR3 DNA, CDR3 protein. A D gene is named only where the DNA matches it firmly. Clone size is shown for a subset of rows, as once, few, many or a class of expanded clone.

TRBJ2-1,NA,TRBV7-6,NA,TGTGCCAGCTCCCCGGCCTCGAATTCGGGTGAGCAGTTCTTC,CASSPASNSGEQFF
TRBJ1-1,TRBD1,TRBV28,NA,TGTGCCAGCAGTTTATGGGGGACAGGGCCGGACACTGAAGCTTTCTTT,CASSLWGTGPDTEAFF
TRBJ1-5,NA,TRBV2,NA,TGTGCCAGCAGTGGGAGACAGATCTATAGCAATCAGCCCCAGCATTTT,CASSGRQIYSNQPQHF
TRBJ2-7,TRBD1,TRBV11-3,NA,TGTGCCAGCAGCACCCGGGACAGCACCTACGAGCAGTACTTC,CASSTRDSTYEQYF
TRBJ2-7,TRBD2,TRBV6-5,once,TGTGCCAGCAGTTGGCGGACTAGCCCTTCCTACGAGCAGTACTTC,CASSWRTSPSYEQYF
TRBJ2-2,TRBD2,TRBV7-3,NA,TGTGCCAGCAGCCCCCATAGCGGGAGGGAAACCGGGGAGCTGTTTTTT,CASSPHSGRETGELFF
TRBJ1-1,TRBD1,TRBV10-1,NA,TGCGCCAGCAGTGAGTCAACAGGGGGGACTGAAGCTTTCTTT,CASSESTGGTEAFF
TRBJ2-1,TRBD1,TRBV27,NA,TGTGCCAGCAGTTTAGAATATAGGCAAGGCAGGGGGCTTTACAATGAGCAGTTCTTC,CASSLEYRQGRGLYNEQFF
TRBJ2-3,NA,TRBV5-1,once,TGCGCCAGCAGCTTGTCGGGACTAGATACGCAGTATTTT,CASSLSGLDTQYF
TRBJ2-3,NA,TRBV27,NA,TGTGCCAGCAGTTTGGTCGCCAGGGCGACAGATACGCAGTATTTT,CASSLVARATDTQYF
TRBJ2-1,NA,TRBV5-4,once,TGTGCCAGCAGCCAAGGTGGGACTCACTCCTACAATGAGCAGTTCTTC,CASSQGGTHSYNEQFF
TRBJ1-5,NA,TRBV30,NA,TGTGCCTGGAGTCTCCAGGACAGCTTCGGGCCCCAGCATTTT,CAWSLQDSFGPQHF
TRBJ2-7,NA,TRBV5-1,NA,TGCGCCAGCAGCGGGGTAGCGGAGGACTACGAGCAGTACTTC,CASSGVAEDYEQYF
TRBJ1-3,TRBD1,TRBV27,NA,TGTGCCAGCAGTCCGACAGGGGGCTCTGGAAACACCATATATTTT,CASSPTGGSGNTIYF
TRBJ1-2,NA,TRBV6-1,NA,TGTGCCAGCAGTGAATTAAGTAAAGGGGTTAACTATGGCTACACCTTC,CASSELSKGVNYGYTF
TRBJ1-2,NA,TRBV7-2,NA,TGTGCCAGCACACTATCCAGAAGTTATGGCTACACCTTC,CASTLSRSYGYTF
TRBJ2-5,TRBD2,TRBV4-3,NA,TGCGCCAGCAGCCAAGATGGGCTAGCGGGAGAGAGACGCCAAGAGACCCAGTACTTC,CASSQDGLAGERRQETQYF
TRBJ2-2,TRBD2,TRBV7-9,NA,TGTGCCAGCAGCTCCCCGCGGGAGGAGAGGACCGGGGAGCTGTTTTTT,CASSSPREERTGELFF
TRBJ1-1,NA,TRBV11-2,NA,TGTGCCAGCAGCTCCTCGACTGAAGCTTTCTTT,CASSSSTEAFF
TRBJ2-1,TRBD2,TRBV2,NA,TGTGCCAGCAGCGGGACTAGCGGCTACAATGAGCAGTTCTTC,CASSGTSGYNEQFF
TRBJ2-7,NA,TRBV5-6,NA,TGTGCCAGCAGCTTGTCCCAGCGGGTCTCCTACGAGCAGTACTTC,CASSLSQRVSYEQYF
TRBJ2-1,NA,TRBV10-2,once,TGCGCCAGCAGATGGCGGGTTACAGGGCACAATGAGCAGTTCTTC,CASRWRVTGHNEQFF
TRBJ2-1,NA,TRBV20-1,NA,TGCAGTGCTAGTGGGAGTTTAGGCTCCTACAATGAGCAGTTCTTC,CSASGSLGSYNEQFF
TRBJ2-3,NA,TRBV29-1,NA,TGCAGCGCTAGAATCCCCCCAGGGGCAGATACGCAGTATTTT,CSARIPPGADTQYF
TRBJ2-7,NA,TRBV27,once,TGTGCCAGCAGTGCTGGACAGATCTACGAGCAGTACTTC,CASSAGQIYEQYF
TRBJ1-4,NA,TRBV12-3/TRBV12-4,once,TGTGCCAGACCAGGGCCAAGTGGGGAAAAACTGTTTTTT,CARPGPSGEKLFF
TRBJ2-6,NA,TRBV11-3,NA,TGTGCCAGCAGGAAACAGGGGGCCAACGTCCTGACTTTC,CASRKQGANVLTF
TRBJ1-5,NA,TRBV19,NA,TGTGCCAACTCATCACAGGGCGAATCAAATCAGCCCCAGCATTTT,CANSSQGESNQPQHF
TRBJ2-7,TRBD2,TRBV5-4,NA,TGTGCCAGCAGCTTTATCGGGACTAGCTACGAGCAGTACTTC,CASSFIGTSYEQYF
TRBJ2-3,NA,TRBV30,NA,TGTGCCTGGAGTGTAGGAGCAGCTAGCACAGATACGCAGTATTTT,CAWSVGAASTDTQYF
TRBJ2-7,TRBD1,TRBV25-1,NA,TGTGCCAGCAGCGGAGGAGACAGGGAAAACTCCTACGAGCAGTACTTC,CASSGGDRENSYEQYF
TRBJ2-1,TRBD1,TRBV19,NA,TGTGCCAGTAGTATAGACCAGGGGACAGGGGTTTATGAGCAGTTCTTC,CASSIDQGTGVYEQFF
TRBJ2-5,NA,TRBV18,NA,TGTGCCAGCTCCCTGGACTCGAGCCAAGAGACCCAGTACTTC,CASSLDSSQETQYF
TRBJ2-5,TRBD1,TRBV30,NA,TGTGCCTGGGAACCCGGGACAGGGCTAGGGTCGCAGTACTTC,CAWEPGTGLGSQYF
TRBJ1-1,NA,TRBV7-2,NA,TGTGCCAGCAGCTTAGATGGGAGGATGAACACTGAAGCTTTCTTT,CASSLDGRMNTEAFF
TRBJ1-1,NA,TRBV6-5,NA,TGTGCCAGCAGTCTTGACAGGCAGAACACTGAAGCTTTCTTT,CASSLDRQNTEAFF
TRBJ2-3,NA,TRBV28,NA,TGTGCCAGCAGTTTAACCGACACTAGCACAGATACGCAGTATTTT,CASSLTDTSTDTQYF
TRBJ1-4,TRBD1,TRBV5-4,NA,TGTGCCAGCAGCGTCTATCAGGGGGCTGCAACTAATGAAAAACTGTTTTTT,CASSVYQGAATNEKLFF
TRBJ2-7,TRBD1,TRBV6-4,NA,TGTGCCAGCAGTGATGGGACAGGGGACGAGCAGTACTTC,CASSDGTGDEQYF
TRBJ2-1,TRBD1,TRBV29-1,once,TGCAGCGTCCCGGGACAGGGGACGGACAATGAGCAGTTCTTC,CSVPGQGTDNEQFF
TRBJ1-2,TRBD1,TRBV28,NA,TGTGCCAGCACTCCCTCCGGGACAGGGGTCATCTACACCTTC,CASTPSGTGVIYTF
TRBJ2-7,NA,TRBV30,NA,TGTGCCTGTTATAAAGACAGTCCCGGGCAGTACTTC,CACYKDSPGQYF
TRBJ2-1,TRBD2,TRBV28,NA,TGTGCCAGCAGTCCGCTAGCGGGTACGTACAATGAGCAGTTCTTC,CASSPLAGTYNEQFF
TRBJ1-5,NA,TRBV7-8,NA,TGTGCCAGCAGCTTAGGGGGTGCAGGGAGGCAGCCCCAGCATTTT,CASSLGGAGRQPQHF
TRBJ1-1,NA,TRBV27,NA,TGTGCCAGCAGCGAACTAGGGGGAGTACTAAACACTGAAGCTTTCTTT,CASSELGGVLNTEAFF
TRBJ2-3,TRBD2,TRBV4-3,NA,TGCGCCAGCAGCCAAGAGGCGGGGGGCGCAGATACGCAGTATTTT,CASSQEAGGADTQYF
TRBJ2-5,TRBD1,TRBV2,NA,TGTGCCAGCAGTCCTGGACAGGACCAGGAGACCCAGTACTTC,CASSPGQDQETQYF
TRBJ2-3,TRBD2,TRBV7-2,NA,TGTGCCAGCAGCTTACTAGCGGGAGGGCCTCCAGATACGCAGTATTTT,CASSLLAGGPPDTQYF
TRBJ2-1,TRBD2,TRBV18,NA,TGTGCCAGCTCTCGGACTAGCGGGGAGAATGAGCAGTTCTTC,CASSRTSGENEQFF
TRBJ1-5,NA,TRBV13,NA,TGTGCCAGCAGTCTAGGCAGGCGGGGGGCTGGCAATCAGCCCCAGCATTTT,CASSLGRRGAGNQPQHF
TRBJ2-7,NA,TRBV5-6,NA,TGTGCCAGCAGCTTTTCAGACATTCCCTACGAGCAGTACTTC,CASSFSDIPYEQYF
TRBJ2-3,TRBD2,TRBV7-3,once,TGTGCCAGCAGCTTAGGGACTAGCGGGAGAATCGGCACAGATACGCAGTATTTT,CASSLGTSGRIGTDTQYF
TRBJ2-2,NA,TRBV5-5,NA,TGTGCCAGCACCGATATTAACACCCCCGGGGAGCTGTTTTTT,CASTDINTPGELFF
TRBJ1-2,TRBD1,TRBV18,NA,TGTGCCAGCTCACAAGGGACAGGGAACGGCTACACCTTC,CASSQGTGNGYTF
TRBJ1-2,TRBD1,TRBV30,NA,TGTGCCTGGATTAGACAGGGGAATTTCGGTGGCTACACCTTC,CAWIRQGNFGGYTF
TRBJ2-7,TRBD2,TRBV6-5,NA,TGTGCCAGCAGTTACGGGGGGGATAACTCCTACGAGCAGTACTTC,CASSYGGDNSYEQYF
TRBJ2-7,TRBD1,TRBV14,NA,TGTGCCAGCAGCCAACCTGTTGGGACAGGCAACTACGAGCAGTACTTC,CASSQPVGTGNYEQYF
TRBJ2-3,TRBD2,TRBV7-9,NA,TGTGCCAGCAGCTTAGGCCAGCGGGGAGATACGCAGTATTTT,CASSLGQRGDTQYF
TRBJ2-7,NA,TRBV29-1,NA,TGCAGCGTTGAACGGGCGGACAGCTACGAGCAGTACTTC,CSVERADSYEQYF
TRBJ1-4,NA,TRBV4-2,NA,TGTGCCAGCAGCCAGGGTGATACGCGGAATGAAAAACTGTTTTTT,CASSQGDTRNEKLFF